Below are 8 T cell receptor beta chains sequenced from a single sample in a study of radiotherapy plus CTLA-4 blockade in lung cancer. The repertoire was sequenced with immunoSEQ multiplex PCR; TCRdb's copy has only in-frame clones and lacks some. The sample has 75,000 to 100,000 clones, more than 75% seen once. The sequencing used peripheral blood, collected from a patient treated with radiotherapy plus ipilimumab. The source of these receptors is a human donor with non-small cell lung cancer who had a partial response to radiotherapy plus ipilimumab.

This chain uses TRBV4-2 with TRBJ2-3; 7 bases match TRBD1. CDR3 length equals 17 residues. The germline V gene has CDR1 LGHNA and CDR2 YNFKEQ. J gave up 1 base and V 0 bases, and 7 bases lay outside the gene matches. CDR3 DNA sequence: TGTGCCAGCAGCCAAGAGGACAGGTTAGCTGGCACAGATACGCAGTATTTT. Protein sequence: CASSQEDRLAGTDTQYF.

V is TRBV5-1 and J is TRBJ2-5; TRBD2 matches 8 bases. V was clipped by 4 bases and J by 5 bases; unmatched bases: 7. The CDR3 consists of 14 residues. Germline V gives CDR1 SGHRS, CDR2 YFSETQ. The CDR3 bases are TGCGCCAGCAGCCTCCGAGCGGGAGAGGAGACCCAGTACTTC. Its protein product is CASSLRAGEETQYF.

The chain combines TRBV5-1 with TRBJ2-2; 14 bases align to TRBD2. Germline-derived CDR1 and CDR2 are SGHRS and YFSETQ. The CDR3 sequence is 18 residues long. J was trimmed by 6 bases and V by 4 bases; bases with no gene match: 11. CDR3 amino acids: CASSLLGTSGSISGELFF. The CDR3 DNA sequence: TGCGCCAGCAGCCTCCTGGGGACTAGCGGGAGTATTTCCGGGGAGCTGTTTTTT. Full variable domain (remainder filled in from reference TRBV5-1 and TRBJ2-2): KAGVTQTPRYLIKTRGQQVTLSCSPISGHRSVSWYQQTPGQGLQFLFEYFSETQRNKGNFPGRFSGRQFSNSRSEMNVSTLELGDSALYLCASSLLGTSGSISGELFFGEGSRLTVL.

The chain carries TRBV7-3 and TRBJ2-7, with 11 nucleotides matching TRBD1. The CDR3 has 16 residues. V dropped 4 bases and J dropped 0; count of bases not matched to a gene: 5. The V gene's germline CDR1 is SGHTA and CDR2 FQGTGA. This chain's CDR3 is CASSSPGTGGSYEQYF. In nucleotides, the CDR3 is TGTGCCAGCAGCTCCCCGGGGACAGGGGGCTCCTACGAGCAGTACTTC.

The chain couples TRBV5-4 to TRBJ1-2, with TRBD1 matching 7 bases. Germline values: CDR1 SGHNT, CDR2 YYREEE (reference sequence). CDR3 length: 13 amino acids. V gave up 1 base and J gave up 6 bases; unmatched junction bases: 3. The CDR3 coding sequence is TGTGCCAGCAGCTTGAGAGGGGGCAATGGCTACACCTTC. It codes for CASSLRGGNGYTF.

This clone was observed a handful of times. CDR3 DNA: TGTGCCAGCAGTCGCCCCGGGTTGTACACTGAAGCTTTCTTT. This gives the protein CASSRPGLYTEAFF. V and J are TRBV28 and TRBJ1-1; D is unclear. CDR1 is MDHEN and CDR2 is SYDVKM in the germline V gene. The CDR3 covers 14 residues. Trimming took off 5 bases at V and 3 bases at J, with 13 bases between the two ends.

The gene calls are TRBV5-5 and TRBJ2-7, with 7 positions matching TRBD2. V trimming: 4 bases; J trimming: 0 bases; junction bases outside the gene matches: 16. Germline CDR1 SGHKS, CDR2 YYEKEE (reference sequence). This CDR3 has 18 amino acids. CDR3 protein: CASSPAAGLPSSSYEQYF. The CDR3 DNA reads TGTGCCAGCAGCCCCGCGGCGGGACTACCCAGTAGCTCCTACGAGCAGTACTTC.

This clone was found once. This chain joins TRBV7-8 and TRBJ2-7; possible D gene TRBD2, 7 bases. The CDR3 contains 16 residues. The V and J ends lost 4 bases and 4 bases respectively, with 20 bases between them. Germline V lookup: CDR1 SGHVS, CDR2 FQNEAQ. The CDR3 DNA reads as TGTGCCAGCAGCTGGAGGGGGGGAAACCGCCCATACGAGCAGTACTTC. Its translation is CASSWRGGNRPYEQYF.